This TCR beta chain was recorded in a study of blood T cell repertoires in COVID-19. The ends were cut back, 5 bases at V and 2 bases at J, with 15 bases in the middle. Germline CDR1 and CDR2: MNHEY and SMNVEV (reference sequence). The CDR3 is 15 amino acids. Everyone who took part was 18 to 89 years old, and they came from 24 US areas. Clones were sequenced by immunoSEQ multiplex PCR, and TCRdb holds only the in-frame ones, with some missing. The sample gives 350,000 to 400,000 clones, more than 75% of which show up once; about 0.89% is in the top ten. Sample: PBMCs or T cells enriched from blood (not recorded which). The clonotype was recovered from a woman aged 25-40 years with acute COVID-19. V is TRBV27 and J is TRBJ1-1; a weak D match, TRBD1 (5 bases). CDR3 in amino acids: CASSGTGLENTEAFF. Here the CDR3 DNA reads TGTGCCAGCAGTGGAACGGGACTTGAAAACACTGAAGCTTTCTTT.